This T cell receptor beta chain was sequenced during a study of T-cell reconstitution after alpha-beta-depleted transplantation in children. Researchers prepared the TCRbeta library using unique molecular identifiers, the study reports. TCRdb used MiXCR to reprocess the PCR reads, holding one entry per CDR3 protein. This sample has 500,000 to 600,000 distinct CDR3 sequences, with 32% found just once. This clonotype was observed a handful of times. This CDR3 is 15 amino acids long. CDR1 and CDR2 from the germline V gene are SGHNT and YYREEE (reference sequence). V lost 2 bases and J lost 3; bases outside the gene matches: 4.

The sequence came from a human donor who donated a stem cell graft to a child with aplastic anemia. The input for sequencing was PBMCs from the stem cell graft donor, taken from the stem cell graft. The chain links TRBV5-4 to TRBJ2-1; 8 nucleotides match TRBD1. CDR3 in amino acids: CASSLQDRDYNEQFF. The DNA of the CDR3 is TGTGCCAGCAGCTTACAGGACAGGGACTACAATGAGCAGTTCTTC.